The clone carrying this T cell receptor beta chain has just one count. The data stem from a study of blood T cells in healthy people across ages. The germline V gene encodes CDR1 SGHKS and CDR2 YYEKEE (reference sequence). This CDR3 region has 15 residues. Trimming removed 1 base from V and 4 bases from J; junction bases left unmatched: 3. Sample-barcoded 5' priming and a J-beta primer mix drove a second PCR of roughly 7 to 11 cycles. TCRdb itself ran the 5' RACE reads through MiXCR, one entry per CDR3 protein. Of around 780,000 distinct CDR3 sequences in the sample, around 25% are singletons; the top ten hold about 2.9%. These data were also filed under a second study, of T cells of mothers and their children. That source notes: For each mother, over 8 million TCR beta CDR3 reads were obtained, and for each child, roughly 3.2 million.

The chain uses TRBV5-5 and TRBJ2-2, with 8 nucleotides matching TRBD2. This sequence originates from a boy younger than 18 in good health. The source material was blood. CDR3 coding DNA: TGTGCCAGCAGCTTGCTTCGGGGGGGCACCGGGGAGCTGTTTTTT. It codes for CASSLLRGGTGELFF.